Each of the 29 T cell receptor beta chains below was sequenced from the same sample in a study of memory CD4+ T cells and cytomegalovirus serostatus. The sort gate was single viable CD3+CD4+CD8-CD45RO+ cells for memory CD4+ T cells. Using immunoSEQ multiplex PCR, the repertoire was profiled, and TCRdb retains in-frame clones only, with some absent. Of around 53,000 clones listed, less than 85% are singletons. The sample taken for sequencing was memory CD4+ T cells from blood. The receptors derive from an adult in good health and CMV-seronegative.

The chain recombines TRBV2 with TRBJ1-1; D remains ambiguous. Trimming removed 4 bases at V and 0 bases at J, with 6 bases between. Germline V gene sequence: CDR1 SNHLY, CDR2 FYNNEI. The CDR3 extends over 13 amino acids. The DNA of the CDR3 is TGTGCCAGCAGTGCGAATATGAACACTGAAGCTTTCTTT. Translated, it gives CASSANMNTEAFF.

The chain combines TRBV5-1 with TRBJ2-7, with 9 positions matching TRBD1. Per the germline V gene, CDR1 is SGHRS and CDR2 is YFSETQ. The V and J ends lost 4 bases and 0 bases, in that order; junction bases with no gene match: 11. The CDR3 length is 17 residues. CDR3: CASSGLIGTGYSYEQYF. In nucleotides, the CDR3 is TGCGCCAGCAGCGGCCTAATTGGGACAGGGTACTCCTACGAGCAGTACTTC.

Here the CDR3 DNA reads TGTGCCAGCAGTGACTTTCGCAGGGAGTCCCAAGAAAACACTGAAGCTTTCTTT. Encoded protein: CASSDFRRESQENTEAFF. The J gene is TRBJ1-1, the V gene TRBV6-4; D is perhaps TRBD1 (5 bases). Germline assignment: CDR1 MRHNA and CDR2 SNTAGT. CDR3 length equals 18 residues. V was pared by 1 base and J by 2 bases, with 20 bases between.

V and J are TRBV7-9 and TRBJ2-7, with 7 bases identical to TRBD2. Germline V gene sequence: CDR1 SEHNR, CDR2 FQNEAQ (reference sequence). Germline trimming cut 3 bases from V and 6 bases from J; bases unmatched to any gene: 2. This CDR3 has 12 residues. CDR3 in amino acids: CASSLTGGEQYF. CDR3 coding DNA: TGTGCCAGCAGCTTGACGGGGGGCGAGCAGTACTTC.

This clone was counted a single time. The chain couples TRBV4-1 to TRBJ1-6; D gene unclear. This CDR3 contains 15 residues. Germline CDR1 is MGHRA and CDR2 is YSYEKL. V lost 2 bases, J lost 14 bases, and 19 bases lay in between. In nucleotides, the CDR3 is TGCGCCAGCAGCCAAATTCGGACCCCCCAGACCACCCTCCACTTT. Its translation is CASSQIRTPQTTLHF.

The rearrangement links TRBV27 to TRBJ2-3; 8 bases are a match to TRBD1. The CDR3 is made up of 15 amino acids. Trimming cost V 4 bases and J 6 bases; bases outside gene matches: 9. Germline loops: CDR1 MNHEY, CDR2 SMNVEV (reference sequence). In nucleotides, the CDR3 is TGTGCCAGCAGTTGGAGGACAGGGAGGTGGGATACGCAGTATTTT. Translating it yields CASSWRTGRWDTQYF.

CDR3 residues: CASSLQGEASGSGELFF. For the CDR3, the DNA is TGCGCCAGCAGCCTCCAAGGGGAGGCCTCGGGGAGCGGGGAGCTGTTTTTT. The V call is TRBV4-1, the J call TRBJ2-2; possible D gene TRBD2, 6 bases. Trimming stripped 4 bases from V and 7 bases from J, with 22 bases between. Germline CDR1 and CDR2: MGHRA and YSYEKL. The CDR3 is 17 amino acids.

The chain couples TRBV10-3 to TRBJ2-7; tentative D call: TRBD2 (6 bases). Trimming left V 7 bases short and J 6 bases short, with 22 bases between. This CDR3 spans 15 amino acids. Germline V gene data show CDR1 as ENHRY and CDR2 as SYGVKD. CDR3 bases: TGTGCCATCATGAGAGGGAGCGGAGGGATCGGCGAGCAGTACTTC. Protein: CAIMRGSGGIGEQYF.

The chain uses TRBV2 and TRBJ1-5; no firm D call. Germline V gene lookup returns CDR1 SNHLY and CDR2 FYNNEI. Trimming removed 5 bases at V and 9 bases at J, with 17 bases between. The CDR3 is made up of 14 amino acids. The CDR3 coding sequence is TGTGCCAGCAGTCAAACGGCGGGTCGGGCGCCCCAGCATTTT. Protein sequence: CASSQTAGRAPQHF.

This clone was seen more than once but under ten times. The CDR3 DNA sequence: TGTGCCAGCAGTGAGCTAGCGGGGGCCTACACCGGGGAGCTGTTTTTT. This codes for CASSELAGAYTGELFF. The chain couples TRBV6-1 to TRBJ2-2, with TRBD2 matching 10 bases. V lost 3 bases to trimming and J lost 3 bases; unmatched junction nucleotides: 4. There are 16 residues in the CDR3. Germline-derived CDR1 and CDR2 are MNHNS and SASEGT.

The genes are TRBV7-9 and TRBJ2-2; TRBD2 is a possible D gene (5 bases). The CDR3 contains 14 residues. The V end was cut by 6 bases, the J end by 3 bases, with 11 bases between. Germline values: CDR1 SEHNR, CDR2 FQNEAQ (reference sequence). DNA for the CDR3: TGTGCCAGCAGAGGAGGACCGGACACCGGGGAGCTGTTTTTT. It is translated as CASRGGPDTGELFF.

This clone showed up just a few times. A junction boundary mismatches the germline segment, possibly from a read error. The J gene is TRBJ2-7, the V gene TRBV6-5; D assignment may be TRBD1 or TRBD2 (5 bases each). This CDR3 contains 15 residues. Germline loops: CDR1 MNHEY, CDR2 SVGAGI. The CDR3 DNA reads TGTGCCAGCAGTTACTCGAGGGACCGTATCGGAGACACCTCTTTC. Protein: CASSYSRDRIGDTSF.

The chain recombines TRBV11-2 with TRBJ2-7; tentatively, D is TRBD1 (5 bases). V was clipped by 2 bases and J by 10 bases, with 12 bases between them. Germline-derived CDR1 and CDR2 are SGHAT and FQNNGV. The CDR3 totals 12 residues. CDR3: CASSLRGPDQYF. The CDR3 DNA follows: TGTGCCAGCAGCTTAAGGGGTCCTGACCAGTACTTC.

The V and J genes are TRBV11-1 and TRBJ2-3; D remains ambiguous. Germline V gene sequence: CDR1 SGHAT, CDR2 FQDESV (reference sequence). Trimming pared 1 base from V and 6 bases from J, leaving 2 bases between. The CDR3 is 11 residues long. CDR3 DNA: TGTGCCAGCAGCTTAGAGGATACGCAGTATTTT. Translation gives CASSLEDTQYF.

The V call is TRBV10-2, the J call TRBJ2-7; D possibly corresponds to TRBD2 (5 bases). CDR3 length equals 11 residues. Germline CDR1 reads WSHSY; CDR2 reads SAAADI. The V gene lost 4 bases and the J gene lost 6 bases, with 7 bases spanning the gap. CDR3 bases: TGCGCCAGCAGTGTTGGGAGCGAGCAGTACTTC. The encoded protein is CASSVGSEQYF.

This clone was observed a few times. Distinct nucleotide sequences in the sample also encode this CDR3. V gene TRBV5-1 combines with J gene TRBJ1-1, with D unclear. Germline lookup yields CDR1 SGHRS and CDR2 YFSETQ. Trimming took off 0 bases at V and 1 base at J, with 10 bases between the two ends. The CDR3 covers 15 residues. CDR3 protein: CASSLGGRKNTEAFF. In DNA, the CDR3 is TGCGCCAGCAGCTTGGGGGGTCGGAAGAACACTGAAGCTTTCTTT.

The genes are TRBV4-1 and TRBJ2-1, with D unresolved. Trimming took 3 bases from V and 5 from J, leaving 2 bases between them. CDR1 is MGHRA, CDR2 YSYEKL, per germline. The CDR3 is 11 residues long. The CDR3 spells CASSQHNEQFF. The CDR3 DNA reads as TGCGCCAGCAGCCAGCACAATGAGCAGTTCTTC.

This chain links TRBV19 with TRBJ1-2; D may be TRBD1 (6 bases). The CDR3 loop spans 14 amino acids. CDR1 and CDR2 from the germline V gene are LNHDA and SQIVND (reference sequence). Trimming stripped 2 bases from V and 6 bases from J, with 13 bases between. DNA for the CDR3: TGTGCCAGTAGTATATCCAACGGGGGGCATGGCTACACCTTC. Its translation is CASSISNGGHGYTF. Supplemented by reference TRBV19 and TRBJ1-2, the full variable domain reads DGGITQSPKYLFRKEGQNVTLSCEQNLNHDAMYWYRQDPGQGLRLIYYSQIVNDFQKGDIAEGYSVSREKKESFPLTVTSAQKNPTAFYLCASSISNGGHGYTFGSGTRLTVV.

The DNA of the CDR3 is TGCGCCAGCAGCCAAGACACAAACAGGGACGAGCAGTACTTC. Amino acids: CASSQDTNRDEQYF. The rearrangement links TRBV4-1 to TRBJ2-7, with TRBD1 as a possible D gene (6 bases). The V gene lost 0 bases and the J gene lost 5 bases, with 11 bases spanning the gap. The germline V gene encodes CDR1 MGHRA and CDR2 YSYEKL. The CDR3 loop spans 14 amino acids.

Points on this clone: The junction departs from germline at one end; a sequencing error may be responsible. The CDR3 DNA is TGTGCCAGCAGTTTAAGTTGGACAGGGGGCTTC. This gives the protein CASSLSWTGGF. The chain has TRBV27 and TRBJ2-7; 10 bases are shared with TRBD1. This CDR3 is 11 amino acids long. CDR1 is MNHEY, CDR2 SMNVEV, per germline (reference sequence).

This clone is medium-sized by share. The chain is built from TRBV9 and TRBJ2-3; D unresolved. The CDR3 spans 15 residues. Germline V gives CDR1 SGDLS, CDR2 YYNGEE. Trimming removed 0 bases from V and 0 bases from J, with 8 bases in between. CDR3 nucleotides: TGTGCCAGCAGCGTAGATCCTGTGAGCACAGATACGCAGTATTTT. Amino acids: CASSVDPVSTDTQYF. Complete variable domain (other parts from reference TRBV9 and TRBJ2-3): DSGVTQTPKHLITATGQRVTLRCSPRSGDLSVYWYQQSLDQGLQFLIQYYNGEERAKGNILERFSAQQFPDLHSELNLSSLELGDSALYFCASSVDPVSTDTQYFGPGTRLTVL.

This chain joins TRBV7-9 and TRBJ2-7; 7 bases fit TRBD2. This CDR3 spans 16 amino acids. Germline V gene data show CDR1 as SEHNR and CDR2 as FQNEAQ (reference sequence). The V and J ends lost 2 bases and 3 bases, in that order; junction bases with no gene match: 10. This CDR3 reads CASSLRGRLAVYEQYF. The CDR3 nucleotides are TGTGCCAGCAGCTTAAGGGGTAGGCTAGCGGTCTACGAGCAGTACTTC.

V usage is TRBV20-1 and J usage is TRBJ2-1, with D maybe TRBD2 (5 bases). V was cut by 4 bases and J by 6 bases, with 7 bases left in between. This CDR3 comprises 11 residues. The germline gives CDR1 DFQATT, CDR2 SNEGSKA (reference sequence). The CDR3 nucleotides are TGCAGTGCTAAAGGGAGCAATGAGCAGTTCTTC. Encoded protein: CSAKGSNEQFF.

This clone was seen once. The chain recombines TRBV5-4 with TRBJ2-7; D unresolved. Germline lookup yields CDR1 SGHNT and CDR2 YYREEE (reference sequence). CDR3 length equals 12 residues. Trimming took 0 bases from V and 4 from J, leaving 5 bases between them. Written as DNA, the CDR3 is TGTGCCAGCAGCTTGGGACAATACGAGCAGTACTTC. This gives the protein CASSLGQYEQYF.

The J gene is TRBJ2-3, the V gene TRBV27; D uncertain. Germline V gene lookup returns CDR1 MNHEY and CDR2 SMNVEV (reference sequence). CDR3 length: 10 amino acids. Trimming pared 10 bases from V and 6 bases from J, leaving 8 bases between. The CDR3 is CANAGDTQYF. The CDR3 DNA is TGTGCCAACGCAGGCGATACGCAGTATTTT.

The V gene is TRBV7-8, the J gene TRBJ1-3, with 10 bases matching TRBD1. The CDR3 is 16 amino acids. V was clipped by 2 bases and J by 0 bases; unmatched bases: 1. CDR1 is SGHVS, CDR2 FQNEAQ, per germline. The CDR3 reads CASSLRTGGSGNTIYF. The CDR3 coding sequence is TGTGCCAGCAGCTTACGGACAGGGGGCTCTGGAAACACCATATATTTT.

The CDR3 loop reads CATTRRDYNEQFF. The DNA for the CDR3 is TGTGCCACCACCAGGCGCGACTACAATGAGCAGTTCTTC. The chain combines TRBV28 with TRBJ2-1; no reliable D call. The CDR3 runs 13 residues. V lost 10 bases and J 3 bases, leaving 13 bases between the germline ends. CDR1 MDHEN and CDR2 SYDVKM come from the germline V gene.

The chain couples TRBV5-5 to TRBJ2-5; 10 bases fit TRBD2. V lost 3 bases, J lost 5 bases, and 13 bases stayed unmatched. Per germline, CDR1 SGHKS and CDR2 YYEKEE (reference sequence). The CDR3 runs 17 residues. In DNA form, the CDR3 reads TGTGCCAGCAGCTCAGTCGACACGGGACTAGCGTTGGAGACCCAGTACTTC. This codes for CASSSVDTGLALETQYF. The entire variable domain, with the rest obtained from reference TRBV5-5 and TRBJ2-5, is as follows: DAGVTQSPTHLIKTRGQQVTLRCSPISGHKSVSWYQQVLGQGPQFIFQYYEKEERGRGNFPDRFSARQFPNYSSELNVNALLLGDSALYLCASSSVDTGLALETQYFGPGTRLLVL.

The CDR3 here is CASSLIVANTGELFF. The CDR3 DNA reads TGTGCCAGCAGTTTGATCGTGGCGAACACCGGGGAGCTGTTTTTT. This chain uses TRBV28 with TRBJ2-2; D uncertain. Trimming stripped 3 bases from V and 0 bases from J, with 8 bases between. CDR3 length: 15 residues. Germline CDR1 MDHEN, CDR2 SYDVKM.